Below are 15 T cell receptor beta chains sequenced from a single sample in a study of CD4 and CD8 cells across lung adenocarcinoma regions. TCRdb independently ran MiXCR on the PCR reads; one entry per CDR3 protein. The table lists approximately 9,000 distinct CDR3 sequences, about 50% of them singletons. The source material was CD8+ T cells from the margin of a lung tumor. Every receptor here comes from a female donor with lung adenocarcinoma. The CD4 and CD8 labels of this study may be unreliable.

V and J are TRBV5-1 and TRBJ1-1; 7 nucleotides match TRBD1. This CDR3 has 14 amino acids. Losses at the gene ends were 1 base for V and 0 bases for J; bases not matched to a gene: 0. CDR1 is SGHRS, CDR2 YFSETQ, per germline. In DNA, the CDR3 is TGCGCCAGCAGCTTGCAGGGGGTGAACACTGAAGCTTTCTTT. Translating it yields CASSLQGVNTEAFF.

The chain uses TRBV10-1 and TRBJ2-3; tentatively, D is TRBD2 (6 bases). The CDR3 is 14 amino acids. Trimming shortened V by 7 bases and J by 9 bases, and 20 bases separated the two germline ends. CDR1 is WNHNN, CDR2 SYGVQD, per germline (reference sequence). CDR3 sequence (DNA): TGCGCCAGCAAGGGGAGGCAAGACAAAAACACGCAGTATTTT. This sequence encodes CASKGRQDKNTQYF.

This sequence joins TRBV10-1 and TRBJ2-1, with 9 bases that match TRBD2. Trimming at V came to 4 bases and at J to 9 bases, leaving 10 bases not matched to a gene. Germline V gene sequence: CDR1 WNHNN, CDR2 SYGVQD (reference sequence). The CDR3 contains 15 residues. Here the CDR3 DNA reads TGCGCCAGCAGTGTTCGGGGCGGGAGGGCGGGTGAGCAGTTCTTC. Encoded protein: CASSVRGGRAGEQFF.

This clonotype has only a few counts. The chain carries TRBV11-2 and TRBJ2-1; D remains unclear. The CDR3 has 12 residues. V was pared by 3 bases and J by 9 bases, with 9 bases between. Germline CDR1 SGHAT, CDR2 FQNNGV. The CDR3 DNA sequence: TGTGCCAGCAGCTTGATGGAAGGTGAGCAGTTCTTC. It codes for CASSLMEGEQFF.

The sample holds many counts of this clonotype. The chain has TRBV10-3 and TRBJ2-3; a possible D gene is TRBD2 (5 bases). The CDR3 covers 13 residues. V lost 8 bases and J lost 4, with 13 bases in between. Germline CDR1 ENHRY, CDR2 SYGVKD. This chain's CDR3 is CAISLKEADTQYF. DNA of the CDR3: TGTGCCATCTCTCTCAAGGAGGCAGATACGCAGTATTTT.

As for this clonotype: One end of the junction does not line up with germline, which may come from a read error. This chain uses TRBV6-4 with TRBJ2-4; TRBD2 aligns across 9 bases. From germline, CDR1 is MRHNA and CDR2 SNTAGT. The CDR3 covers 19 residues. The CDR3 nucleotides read TGTGCCAGCAGTGACCCGTCGACTAGCGGACGCCGAGCCAAAAACATCCAGTACTTC. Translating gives CASSDPSTSGRRAKNIQYF.

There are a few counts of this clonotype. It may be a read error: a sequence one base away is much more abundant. The CDR3 DNA reads as TGTGCCAGCCACGACAGGTACGACAATGAGCAGTACTTC. Its translation is CASHDRYDNEQYF. This chain connects TRBV27 to TRBJ2-1; TRBD1 is a possible D gene (6 bases). The end of the DNA is better explained by TRBJ2-7, so the J call may be wrong. Germline V lookup: CDR1 MNHEY, CDR2 SMNVEV (reference sequence). This CDR3 is built from 13 residues.

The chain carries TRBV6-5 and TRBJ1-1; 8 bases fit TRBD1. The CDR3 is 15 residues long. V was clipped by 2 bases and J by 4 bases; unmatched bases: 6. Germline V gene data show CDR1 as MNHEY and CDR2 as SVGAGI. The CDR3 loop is CASSYTSTGGTEAFF. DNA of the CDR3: TGTGCCAGCAGTTACACTTCAACAGGGGGCACTGAAGCTTTCTTT.

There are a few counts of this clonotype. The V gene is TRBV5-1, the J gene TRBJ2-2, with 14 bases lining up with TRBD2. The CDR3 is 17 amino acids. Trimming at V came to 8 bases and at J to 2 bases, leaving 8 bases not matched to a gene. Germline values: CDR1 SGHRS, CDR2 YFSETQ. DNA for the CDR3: TGCGCCAGTCGACTAGCGGGAGGGCGACCCAACACCGGGGAGCTGTTTTTT. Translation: CASRLAGGRPNTGELFF. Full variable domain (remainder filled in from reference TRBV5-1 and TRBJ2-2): KAGVTQTPRYLIKTRGQQVTLSCSPISGHRSVSWYQQTPGQGLQFLFEYFSETQRNKGNFPGRFSGRQFSNSRSEMNVSTLELGDSALYLCASRLAGGRPNTGELFFGEGSRLTVL.

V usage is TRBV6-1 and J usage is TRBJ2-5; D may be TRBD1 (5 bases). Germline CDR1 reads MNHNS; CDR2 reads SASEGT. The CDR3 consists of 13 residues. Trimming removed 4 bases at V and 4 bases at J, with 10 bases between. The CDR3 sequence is CASSVRQTETQYF. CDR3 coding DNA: TGTGCCAGCAGTGTGCGACAGACAGAGACCCAGTACTTC.

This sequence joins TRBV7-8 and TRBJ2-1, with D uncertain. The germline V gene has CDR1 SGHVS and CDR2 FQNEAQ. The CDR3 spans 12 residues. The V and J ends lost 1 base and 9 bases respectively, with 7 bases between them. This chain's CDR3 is CASSLDGPEQFF. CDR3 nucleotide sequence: TGTGCCAGCAGCTTAGACGGGCCTGAGCAGTTCTTC. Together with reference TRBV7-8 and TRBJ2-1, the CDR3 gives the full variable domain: GAGVSQSPRYKVAKRGQDVALRCDPISGHVSLFWYQQALGQGPEFLTYFQNEAQLDKSGLPSDRFFAERPEGSVSTLKIQRTQQEDSAVYLCASSLDGPEQFFGPGTRLTVL.

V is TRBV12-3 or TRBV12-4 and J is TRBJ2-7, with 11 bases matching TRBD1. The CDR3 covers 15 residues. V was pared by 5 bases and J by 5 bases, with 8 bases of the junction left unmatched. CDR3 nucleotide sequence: TGTGCCAGCAGTCCCGGACAGGGGGCGCGGGACGAGCAGTACTTC. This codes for CASSPGQGARDEQYF.

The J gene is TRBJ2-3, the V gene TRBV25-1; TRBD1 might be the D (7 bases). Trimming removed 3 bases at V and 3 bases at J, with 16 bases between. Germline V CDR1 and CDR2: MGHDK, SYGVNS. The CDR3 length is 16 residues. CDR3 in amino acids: CASSDRGRGRTDTQYF. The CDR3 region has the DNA TGTGCCAGCAGTGATAGGGGCAGGGGGAGGACAGATACGCAGTATTTT.

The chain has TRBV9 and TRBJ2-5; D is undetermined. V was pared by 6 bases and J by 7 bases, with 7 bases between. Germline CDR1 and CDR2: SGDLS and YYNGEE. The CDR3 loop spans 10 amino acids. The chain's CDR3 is CASTKGTQYF. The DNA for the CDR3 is TGTGCCAGCACAAAGGGGACCCAGTACTTC.

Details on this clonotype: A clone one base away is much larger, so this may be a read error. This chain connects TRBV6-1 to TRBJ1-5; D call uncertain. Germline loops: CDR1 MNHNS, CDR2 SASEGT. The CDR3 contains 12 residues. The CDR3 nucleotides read TGTGCCAGCACCGAAGATGTACGGCCCCACCATTTT. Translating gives CASTEDVRPHHF.